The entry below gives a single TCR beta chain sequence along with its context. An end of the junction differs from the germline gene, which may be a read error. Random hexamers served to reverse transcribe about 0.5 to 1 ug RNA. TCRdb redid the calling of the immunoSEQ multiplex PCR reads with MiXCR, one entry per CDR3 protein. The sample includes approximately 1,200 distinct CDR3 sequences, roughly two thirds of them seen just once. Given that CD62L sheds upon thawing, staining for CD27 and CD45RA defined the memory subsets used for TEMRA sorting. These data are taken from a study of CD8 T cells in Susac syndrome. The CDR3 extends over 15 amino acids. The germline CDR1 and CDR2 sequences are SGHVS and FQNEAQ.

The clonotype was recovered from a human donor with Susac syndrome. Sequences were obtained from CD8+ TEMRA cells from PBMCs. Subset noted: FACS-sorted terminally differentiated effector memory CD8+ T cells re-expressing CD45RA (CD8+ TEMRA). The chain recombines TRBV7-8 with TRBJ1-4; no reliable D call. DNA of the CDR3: TGTGCCAGCTGCTTAGTTCTGGGTTTTAATGAAAAAGTGTTTTTT. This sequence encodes CASCLVLGFNEKVFF. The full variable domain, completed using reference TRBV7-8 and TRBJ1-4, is GAGVSQSPRYKVAKRGQDVALRCDPISGHVSLFWYQQALGQGPEFLTYFQNEAQLDKSGLPSDRFFAERPEGSVSTLKIQRTQQEDSAVYLCASCLVLGFNEKVFFGSGTQLSVL.